The clone carrying this T cell receptor beta chain was counted at least ten times. What it binds is not known. Together with a sample-barcoded 5' primer, a J-beta primer mix was included in a second PCR lasting about 7 to 11 cycles. Every molecule of cDNA carried a tag from a template-switch adaptor with 12 random nucleotides. TCRdb independently ran MiXCR on the 5' RACE reads; one entry per CDR3 protein. The sample holds about 1.6 million distinct CDR3 sequences, about 31% seen once. This sample is drawn from a study of blood T cells in healthy people across ages. Study in general: Per two T cells, template switching captured roughly one barcoded beta molecule. General study results and limits: Older age coincided with a roughly linear decline in TCR beta diversity per million T cells. Observed TCR beta diversity showed a strong correlation with the percentage of naive T cells as measured by flow cytometry.

CDR3 length equals 14 residues. After removal of 5 bases from V and 5 bases from J, the junction contained 5 bases not matched to a gene. CDR1 and CDR2 (germline): SEHNR, FQNEAQ (reference sequence). The chain uses TRBV7-9 and TRBJ1-4; 7 bases match TRBD1. Source material: blood. The receptor was derived from a woman aged 25 to 45 in good health. The CDR3 DNA reads TGTGCCAGCAGCCCAGGACAGGCCAATGAAAAACTGTTTTTT. Translated, it gives CASSPGQANEKLFF.